These 12 T cell receptor beta chains were sequenced from one sample in a study of tumor-infiltrating lymphocytes in primary liver carcinoma. The roughly 18-34 mg bulk tissue piece was not sorted before simultaneous RNA and DNA extraction. Starting from about 0.5 ug of total RNA, TCR beta cDNA was produced with a primer in the constant region. Slightly modified ARM-PCR, run as three nested multiplex PCR rounds, produced the TCR beta libraries. The first two PCR rounds used TRBV1-TRBV30 forward primers with a C-beta reverse primer, roughly 11 cycles each. One entry per CDR3 protein results from TCRdb running MiXCR on the multiplex PCR reads. Of about 23,000 distinct CDR3 sequences listed, roughly four fifths are singletons. The specimen sequenced was liver tumor tissue from sampling region 5. The subset: tumor region T5, tumor centre. The receptor source for this set is a woman aged 30 to 39 with primary liver carcinoma and hepatitis B virus infection.

Turning to this clonotype: The junction departs from germline at one end; a sequencing error may be responsible. The chain employs TRBV12-3 or TRBV12-4 and TRBJ2-1, with 7 bases identical to TRBD2. The CDR3 contains 15 residues. CDR3 in amino acids: CASGLSGASGLEQLF. CDR3 sequence (DNA): TGTGCCAGCGGCCTGTCCGGGGCTAGCGGACTTGAGCAGCTCTTC.

This clonotype has a count of ten or more. One junction end does not reproduce the germline sequence, and a read error may be involved. V is TRBV7-8 and J is TRBJ2-2; 13 nucleotides align to TRBD2. This CDR3 has 17 residues. CDR1 and CDR2 from the germline V gene are SGHVS and FQNEAQ. The CDR3 protein is CASSLRTSGSGTGELLF. Here the CDR3 DNA reads TGTGCCAGCAGCCTCAGGACTAGCGGGAGTGGAACCGGGGAGCTGCTTTTT.

The gene calls are TRBV5-1 and TRBJ1-4, with D uncertain. The CDR3 spans 14 residues. Trimming stripped 4 bases from V and 7 bases from J, with 14 bases between. The germline CDR1 and CDR2 sequences are SGHRS and YFSETQ. CDR3 sequence: CASSPWGGSEKLFF. The CDR3 bases are TGCGCCAGCAGCCCCTGGGGAGGTAGTGAAAAACTGTTTTTT.

This clonotype was recorded once. The conserved final phenylalanine or tryptophan is absent from the CDR3, which likely points to a read error. The V and J genes are TRBV4-2 and TRBJ2-1; D is unclear. Germline CDR1 and CDR2: LGHNA and YNFKEQ. CDR3 size: 18 residues. The V and J ends lost 1 base and 0 bases respectively, with 16 bases between them. For the CDR3, the DNA is TGTGCCAGCAGCCAAGTAGTGAGTGTCCGAAACTCCTACAATGAGCAGTTCTCC. Amino acid sequence: CASSQVVSVRNSYNEQFS.

For this clonotype: The CDR3 does not close with the conserved phenylalanine or tryptophan, likely indicating a read error. J is TRBJ2-1 and V is TRBV5-1; a weak D match, TRBD2 (6 bases). The CDR3 loop spans 15 amino acids. Between the trimmed V and J ends, which lost 8 bases and 2 bases, there was a span of 17 bases. Germline assignment: CDR1 SGHRS and CDR2 YFSETQ. The CDR3 region is CASSGTGSTYNEQFL. The CDR3 coding sequence is TGCGCCAGTAGCGGCACAGGTTCCACCTACAATGAGCAGTTCCTC.

On this clonotype itself: Sequence at one end of the junction differs from germline and may be a read error. V and J are TRBV7-8 and TRBJ2-7, with D hard to call. The CDR3 consists of 18 residues. The V gene's germline CDR1 is SGHVS and CDR2 FQNEAQ. The CDR3 region has the DNA TGTGCCGGCAGCTCGGGTTGCGATCGTACTATGAGCTCCTACGAGCAGTACTTC. Translating gives CAGSSGCDRTMSSYEQYF.

J is TRBJ2-1 and V is TRBV29-1, with D possibly being TRBD2 (6 bases). V was pared by 6 bases and J by 10 bases, with 16 bases between. The germline V gene has CDR1 SQVTM and CDR2 ANQGSEA. The CDR3 has 12 amino acids. Written as DNA, the CDR3 is TGCAGCGTCGGGAGTAGGGGATACGAGCAGTTCTTC. This encodes CSVGSRGYEQFF.

To note about this clonotype: Compared with germline, one end of the junction differs, possibly owing to a read error. The chain employs TRBV10-2 and TRBJ2-5; possibly TRBD1 or TRBD2 for D (5 bases each). In germline, CDR1 is WSHSY, CDR2 SAAADI. The CDR3 is 13 residues long. CDR3 coding DNA: TGCTCCAGTGGCCGGACGGAACAAGGGACCCGGTACTTC. The encoded protein is CSSGRTEQGTRYF.

This chain joins TRBV5-4 and TRBJ2-3; D gene uncertain. This CDR3 is 17 amino acids long. Germline values: CDR1 SGHNT, CDR2 YYREEE (reference sequence). V was trimmed by 4 bases and J by 4 bases, leaving 22 bases between them. CDR3 sequence: CASSLDGYPPPSDTQYF. CDR3 in DNA: TGTGCCAGCAGCCTAGACGGATACCCTCCACCCTCAGATACGCAGTATTTT. Based on the CDR3 plus reference TRBV5-4 and TRBJ2-3, the full variable domain is ETGVTQSPTHLIKTRGQQVTLRCSSQSGHNTVSWYQQALGQGPQFIFQYYREEENGRGNFPPRFSGLQFPNYSSELNVNALELDDSALYLCASSLDGYPPPSDTQYFGPGTRLTVL.

Note on this clonotype: An end of the junction does not agree with germline; a read error may underlie this. This sequence joins TRBV6-5 and TRBJ2-7; the D gene is possibly TRBD1 (6 bases). The CDR3 is made up of 15 amino acids. Germline CDR1 and CDR2: MNHEY and SVGAGI. The CDR3 coding sequence is TGTGCCAGCAGTTACAAGGACAGCAGCCTCTACGAGCTGTACTTC. Residues: CASSYKDSSLYELYF.

This clonotype was seen many times. One end of the junction does not line up with germline, which may come from a read error. V usage is TRBV6-1 and J usage is TRBJ1-5; tentative D call: TRBD1 (6 bases). CDR1 is MNHNS, CDR2 SASEGT, per germline. CDR3 size: 16 residues. CDR3 in DNA: TGTGTCAGCAGTGAGCAGGGGAGCGTCCCCAGTCAGCCCCAGCATTTT. Translating it yields CVSSEQGSVPSQPQHF.

About this clonotype: At one end the junction does not follow the germline gene, possibly because of a read error. V gene TRBV6-1 combines with J gene TRBJ2-2; 8 nucleotides agree with TRBD1. CDR3 length: 19 residues. Germline V gene data show CDR1 as MNHNS and CDR2 as SASEGT. The CDR3 reads CVSGETLPGGAANTGELFF. The CDR3 DNA sequence: TGTGTCAGCGGTGAAACCCTTCCAGGGGGCGCCGCGAACACCGGGGAGCTGTTTTTT.